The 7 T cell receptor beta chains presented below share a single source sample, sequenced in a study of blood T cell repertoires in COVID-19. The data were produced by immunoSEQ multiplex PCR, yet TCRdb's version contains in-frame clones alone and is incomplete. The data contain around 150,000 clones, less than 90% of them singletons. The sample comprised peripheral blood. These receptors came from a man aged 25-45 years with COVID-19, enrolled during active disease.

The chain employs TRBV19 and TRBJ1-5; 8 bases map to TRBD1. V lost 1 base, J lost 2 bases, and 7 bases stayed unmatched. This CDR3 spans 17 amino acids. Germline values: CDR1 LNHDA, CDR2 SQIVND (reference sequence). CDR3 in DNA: TGTGCCAGTAGTATAGGAAGGGGACAGGCAGGCAATCAGCCCCAGCATTTT. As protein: CASSIGRGQAGNQPQHF.

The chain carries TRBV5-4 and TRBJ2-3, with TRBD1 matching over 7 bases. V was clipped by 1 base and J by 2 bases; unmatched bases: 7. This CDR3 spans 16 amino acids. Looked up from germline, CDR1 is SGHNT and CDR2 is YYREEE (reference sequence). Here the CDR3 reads CASSLMDRRSTDTQYF. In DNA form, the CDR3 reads TGTGCCAGCAGCTTGATGGACAGGCGATCCACAGATACGCAGTATTTT.

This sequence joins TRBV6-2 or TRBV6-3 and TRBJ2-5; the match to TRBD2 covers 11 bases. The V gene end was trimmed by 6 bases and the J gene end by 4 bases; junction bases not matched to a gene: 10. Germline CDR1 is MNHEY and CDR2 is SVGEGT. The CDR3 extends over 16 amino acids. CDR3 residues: CASSRSTGLAGETQYF. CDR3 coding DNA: TGTGCCAGCAGCCGAAGTACCGGACTAGCGGGAGAGACCCAGTACTTC.

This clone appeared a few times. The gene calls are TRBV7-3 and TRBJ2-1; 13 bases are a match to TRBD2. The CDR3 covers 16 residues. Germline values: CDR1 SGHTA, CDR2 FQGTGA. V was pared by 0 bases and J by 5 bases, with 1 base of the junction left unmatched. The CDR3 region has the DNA TGTGCCAGCAGCTTAACTGGGACTAGCGGGAACAATGAGCAGTTCTTC. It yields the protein CASSLTGTSGNNEQFF.

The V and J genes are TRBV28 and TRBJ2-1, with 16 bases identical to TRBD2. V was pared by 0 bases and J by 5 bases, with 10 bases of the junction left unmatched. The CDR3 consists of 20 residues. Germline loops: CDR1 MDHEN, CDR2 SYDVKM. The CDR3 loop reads CASSLWGTSGRAFFHNEQFF. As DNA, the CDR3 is TGTGCCAGCAGTTTATGGGGGACTAGCGGGAGGGCCTTTTTTCACAATGAGCAGTTCTTC. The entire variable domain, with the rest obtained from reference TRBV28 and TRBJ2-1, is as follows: DVKVTQSSRYLVKRTGEKVFLECVQDMDHENMFWYRQDPGLGLRLIYFSYDVKMKEKGDIPEGYSVSREKKERFSLILESASTNQTSMYLCASSLWGTSGRAFFHNEQFFGPGTRLTVL.

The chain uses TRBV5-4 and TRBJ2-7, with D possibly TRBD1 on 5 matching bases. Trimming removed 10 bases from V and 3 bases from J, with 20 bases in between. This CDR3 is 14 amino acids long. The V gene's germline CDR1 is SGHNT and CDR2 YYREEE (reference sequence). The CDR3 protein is CAVSPGQRYYEQYF. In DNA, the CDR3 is TGTGCCGTCTCCCCAGGACAACGTTACTACGAGCAGTACTTC. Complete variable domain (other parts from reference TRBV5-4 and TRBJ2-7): ETGVTQSPTHLIKTRGQQVTLRCSSQSGHNTVSWYQQALGQGPQFIFQYYREEENGRGNFPPRFSGLQFPNYSSELNVNALELDDSALYLCAVSPGQRYYEQYFGPGTRLTVT.

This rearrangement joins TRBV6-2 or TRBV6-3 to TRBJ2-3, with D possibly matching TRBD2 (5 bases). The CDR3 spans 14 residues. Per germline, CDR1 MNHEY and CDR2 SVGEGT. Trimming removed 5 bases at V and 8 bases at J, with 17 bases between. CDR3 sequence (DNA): TGTGCCAGCAGTATAACCTCCGGGATTAGTACGCAGTATTTT. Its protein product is CASSITSGISTQYF.